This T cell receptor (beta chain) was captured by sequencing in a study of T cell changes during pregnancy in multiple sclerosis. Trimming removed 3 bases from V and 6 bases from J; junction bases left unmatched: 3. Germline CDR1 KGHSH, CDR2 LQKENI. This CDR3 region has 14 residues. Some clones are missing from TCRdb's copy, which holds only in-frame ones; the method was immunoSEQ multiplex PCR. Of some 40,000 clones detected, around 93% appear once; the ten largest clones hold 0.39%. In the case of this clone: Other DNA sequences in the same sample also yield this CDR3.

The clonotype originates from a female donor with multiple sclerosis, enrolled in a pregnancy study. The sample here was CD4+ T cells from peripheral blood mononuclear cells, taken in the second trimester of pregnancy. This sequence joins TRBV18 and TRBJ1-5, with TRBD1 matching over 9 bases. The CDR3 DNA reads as TGTGCCAGCTCACCGGACAGGGGAGGTCAGCCCCAGCATTTT. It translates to CASSPDRGGQPQHF.